One sample yielded the 18 T cell receptor beta chains listed below, sequenced in a study of blood T cell repertoires in COVID-19. Some clones are missing from TCRdb's copy, which holds only in-frame ones; the method was immunoSEQ multiplex PCR. Here the sample spans some 220,000 clones, 83% being singletons. Specimen: peripheral blood. The source of these receptors is a woman aged 25 to 45 with COVID-19, enrolled during active disease.

V usage is TRBV18 and J usage is TRBJ1-1; 10 nucleotides agree with TRBD1. Germline V gene sequence: CDR1 KGHSH, CDR2 LQKENI. V trimming: 6 bases; J trimming: 0 bases; junction bases outside the gene matches: 4. CDR3 length equals 15 residues. The CDR3 sequence is CASSGQGFMNTEAFF. For the CDR3, the DNA is TGTGCCAGCTCGGGACAGGGGTTCATGAACACTGAAGCTTTCTTT.

This clone was counted between two and nine times. The chain uses TRBV29-1 and TRBJ2-7; TRBD2 agrees at 13 bases. Trimming removed 7 bases from V and 7 bases from J; junction bases left unmatched: 19. This CDR3 has 17 amino acids. The germline V gene encodes CDR1 SQVTM and CDR2 ANQGSEA. The CDR3 sequence is CSAGNGLAGAKPREQYF. CDR3 nucleotide sequence: TGCAGCGCGGGGAACGGACTAGCGGGAGCGAAGCCTCGGGAGCAGTACTTC.

This chain uses TRBV7-2 with TRBJ2-7, with unresolved D. Germline CDR1 SGHTA, CDR2 FQGNSA. The CDR3 has 15 residues. V lost 2 bases, J lost 3 bases, and 14 bases lay in between. The CDR3 sequence: CASSLWQASLYEQYF. The CDR3 DNA reads TGTGCCAGCAGCTTATGGCAGGCATCACTCTACGAGCAGTACTTC.

This clone was seen just once. The chain recombines TRBV7-9 with TRBJ1-2; D unresolved. CDR3 length equals 14 residues. The ends were cut back, 5 bases at V and 6 bases at J, with 16 bases in the middle. CDR1 and CDR2 (germline): SEHNR, FQNEAQ (reference sequence). This chain's CDR3 is CASSLDSPGDGYTF. The CDR3 nucleotides are TGTGCCAGCAGCCTGGACTCTCCCGGGGATGGCTACACCTTC.

The V call is TRBV5-1, the J call TRBJ2-7; the D is unclear. Germline values: CDR1 SGHRS, CDR2 YFSETQ. The CDR3 covers 15 residues. V was shortened by 0 bases and J by 0 bases, with 10 bases between the two germline ends. The CDR3 nucleotides are TGCGCCAGCAGCTTGGACAGACCCAGCTCCTACGAGCAGTACTTC. Its translation: CASSLDRPSSYEQYF.

This clone was counted between two and nine times. This chain joins TRBV7-9 and TRBJ1-1, with TRBD1 as a possible D gene (5 bases). The V gene's germline CDR1 is SEHNR and CDR2 FQNEAQ (reference sequence). The CDR3 is 13 residues long. Trimming left V 4 bases short and J 6 bases short, with 12 bases between. CDR3 nucleotide sequence: TGTGCCAGCAGCTCCGCAGGGATCGCTGAAGCTTTCTTT. It encodes CASSSAGIAEAFF. Drawing the rest from reference TRBV7-9 and TRBJ1-1, the complete variable domain is DTGVSQNPRHKITKRGQNVTFRCDPISEHNRLYWYRQTLGQGPEFLTYFQNEAQLEKSRLLSDRFSAERPKGSFSTLEIQRTEQGDSAMYLCASSSAGIAEAFFGQGTRLTVV.

This clone was seen more than once but under ten times. The V call is TRBV5-4, the J call TRBJ2-7, with D possibly being TRBD2 (6 bases). Per germline, CDR1 SGHNT and CDR2 YYREEE (reference sequence). V lost 0 bases, J lost 1 base, and 14 bases lay in between. The CDR3 is 16 residues long. This CDR3 reads CASSLAGGSGSYEQYF. CDR3 DNA sequence: TGTGCCAGCAGCTTGGCCGGAGGGAGCGGATCCTACGAGCAGTACTTC.

The chain uses TRBV28 and TRBJ2-7; 10 nucleotides line up with TRBD1. The CDR3 totals 15 residues. Trimming cost V 5 bases and J 1 base; bases outside gene matches: 5. CDR1 and CDR2 from the germline V gene are MDHEN and SYDVKM. The CDR3 sequence: CASSPGQGLSYEQYF. CDR3 DNA sequence: TGTGCCAGCAGTCCGGGACAGGGGCTTTCCTACGAGCAGTACTTC.

This chain links TRBV28 with TRBJ1-2; D is ambiguous. The germline V and J ends were trimmed by 3 bases and 5 bases, with 13 bases remaining between them. CDR3 size: 14 residues. CDR1 MDHEN and CDR2 SYDVKM come from the germline V gene. In DNA, the CDR3 is TGTGCCAGCAGTTTTAGGGAGGCGCTTTATGGCTACACCTTC. Its translation is CASSFREALYGYTF.

The rearrangement joins TRBV28 to TRBJ1-2; 7 bases are shared with TRBD1. The V and J ends lost 5 bases and 4 bases, in that order; junction bases with no gene match: 7. Germline V gene sequence: CDR1 MDHEN, CDR2 SYDVKM. CDR3 length: 14 amino acids. CDR3 in amino acids: CASSTGTGAYGYTF. CDR3 DNA: TGTGCCAGCAGTACAGGAACAGGGGCCTATGGCTACACCTTC.

The chain is built from TRBV3-1 (or the pseudogene TRBV3-2) and TRBJ1-2, with D perhaps matching TRBD1 (5 bases). V shed 1 base and J shed 8 bases, with 17 bases lying between them. The CDR3 has 15 residues. Germline values: CDR1 LGHDT, CDR2 YNNKEL (reference sequence). As DNA, the CDR3 is TGTGCCAGCAGCCAAGCTGCAGGGTTGGGTGGGGGCTACACCTTC. It translates to CASSQAAGLGGGYTF.

The chain combines TRBV19 with TRBJ1-4; D is uncertain. The CDR3 is made up of 14 amino acids. Germline CDR1 reads LNHDA; CDR2 reads SQIVND (reference sequence). V lost 5 bases to trimming and J lost 6 bases, with 13 bases between them. CDR3 region: CASSVRVNDEKLFF. Here the CDR3 DNA reads TGTGCCAGTAGTGTCCGGGTGAATGATGAAAAACTGTTTTTT.

The rearrangement joins TRBV28 to TRBJ2-2; 8 bases fit TRBD1. V lost 7 bases to trimming and J lost 1 base; unmatched junction nucleotides: 8. This CDR3 has 16 amino acids. Germline assignment: CDR1 MDHEN and CDR2 SYDVKM. The CDR3 reads CASNPRGLMNTGELFF. Written as DNA, the CDR3 is TGTGCCAGCAACCCCAGGGGGCTTATGAACACCGGGGAGCTGTTTTTT. The full variable domain, completed using reference TRBV28 and TRBJ2-2, is DVKVTQSSRYLVKRTGEKVFLECVQDMDHENMFWYRQDPGLGLRLIYFSYDVKMKEKGDIPEGYSVSREKKERFSLILESASTNQTSMYLCASNPRGLMNTGELFFGEGSRLTVL.

The chain joins TRBV5-6 to TRBJ2-4; D possibly corresponds to TRBD1 (5 bases). The germline V and J ends were trimmed by 0 bases and 0 bases, with 10 bases remaining between them. The germline CDR1 and CDR2 sequences are SGHDT and YYEEEE. The CDR3 has 16 amino acids. The CDR3 nucleotides read TGTGCCAGCAGCTTGGCAGCAGGGTTAGCCAAAAACATTCAGTACTTC. It specifies CASSLAAGLAKNIQYF. Supplemented by reference TRBV5-6 and TRBJ2-4, the full variable domain reads DAGVTQSPTHLIKTRGQQVTLRCSPKSGHDTVSWYQQALGQGPQFIFQYYEEEERQRGNFPDRFSGHQFPNYSSELNVNALLLGDSALYLCASSLAAGLAKNIQYFGAGTRLSVL.

This clone was seen only a few times. The gene calls are TRBV13 and TRBJ2-3; D uncertain. CDR1 is PRHDT and CDR2 is FYEKMQ in the germline V gene (reference sequence). Trimming removed 6 bases at V and 0 bases at J, with 4 bases between. The length of the CDR3 is 12 residues. DNA for the CDR3: TGTGCCAGCAGTACTAGCACAGATACGCAGTATTTT. It codes for CASSTSTDTQYF.

This rearrangement joins TRBV27 to TRBJ2-5; no definite D call. Germline V gene data show CDR1 as MNHEY and CDR2 as SMNVEV (reference sequence). The CDR3 sequence is 12 residues long. V was cut by 4 bases and J by 0 bases, with 3 bases left in between. DNA of the CDR3: TGTGCCAGCAGTTACAACCAAGAGACCCAGTACTTC. It specifies CASSYNQETQYF.

The chain is built from TRBV15 and TRBJ2-1; D gene ambiguous. The V gene's germline CDR1 is LNHNV and CDR2 YYDKDF (reference sequence). The CDR3 is 13 residues long. Trimming left V 3 bases short and J 4 bases short, with 7 bases between. CDR3 region: CATSRGPYNEQFF. The CDR3 DNA reads TGTGCCACCAGCAGGGGCCCATACAATGAGCAGTTCTTC. Using reference TRBV15 and TRBJ2-1 for the parts outside the CDR3, the full variable domain is DAMVIQNPRYQVTQFGKPVTLSCSQTLNHNVMYWYQQKSSQAPKLLFHYYDKDFNNEADTPDNFQSRRPNTSFCFLDIRSPGLGDTAMYLCATSRGPYNEQFFGPGTRLTVL.

The chain joins TRBV9 to TRBJ2-6; 9 bases fit TRBD1. The junction had 7 bases not matched to a gene; V was cut back by 4 bases and J by 2 bases. Germline CDR1 and CDR2: SGDLS and YYNGEE. The CDR3 is 17 residues long. DNA for the CDR3: TGTGCCAGCAGCTTCCAGACAGGGGGGGCTGGGGCCAACGTCCTGACTTTC. It translates to CASSFQTGGAGANVLTF.